A single sample gave rise to the 5 T cell receptor beta chains below, sequenced in a study of T cell repertoires in cytomegalovirus infection. From the reads, TCRdb called clonotypes with MiXCR, one entry per CDR3 protein. Here the sample spans some 700,000 distinct CDR3 sequences, approximately 40% being singletons. The sample was PBMCs. The source of these receptors is a human donor in good health (CMV status not recorded). Some clones in this sample may be carry-over from other donors' samples.

CDR3 loop: CASQTSPNQPQHF. The CDR3 DNA follows: TGTGCCAGCCAGACTAGCCCCAATCAGCCCCAGCATTTT. V usage is TRBV19 and J usage is TRBJ1-5; unclear D gene. Germline assignment: CDR1 LNHDA and CDR2 SQIVND (reference sequence). This CDR3 contains 13 residues. V was clipped by 9 bases and J by 3 bases, with 12 bases between them.

This clonotype was detected ten times or more. The V and J genes are TRBV7-6 and TRBJ1-5; D gene unclear. Trimming took off 4 bases at V and 5 bases at J, with 15 bases between the two ends. This CDR3 is built from 15 residues. Germline values: CDR1 SGHVS, CDR2 FNYEAQ. CDR3 DNA: TGTGCCAGCAGCTCGACTGCCGGGCTTGATCAGCCCCAGCATTTT. Residues: CASSSTAGLDQPQHF.

This chain uses TRBV7-6 with TRBJ1-1; D is ambiguous. The V gene's germline CDR1 is SGHVS and CDR2 FNYEAQ. The CDR3 covers 14 residues. V was pared by 1 base and J by 4 bases, with 10 bases between. The CDR3 DNA reads as TGTGCCAGCAGCTTAGTGGCATCCTCCACTGAAGCTTTCTTT. This translates into CASSLVASSTEAFF.

This chain connects TRBV29-1 to TRBJ2-1, with D possibly TRBD2 on 6 matching bases. This CDR3 contains 14 residues. Germline V CDR1 and CDR2: SQVTM, ANQGSEA. The V gene lost 4 bases and the J gene lost 9 bases, with 19 bases spanning the gap. In DNA, the CDR3 is TGCAGCGTTGGGTCGGGGGACGCGGGCGGTGAGCAGTTCTTC. This translates into CSVGSGDAGGEQFF.

Regarding this clonotype: A much larger clone lies a single base off, so this may be a read error. The rearrangement links TRBV7-8 to TRBJ2-1, with D possibly being TRBD1 (5 bases). This CDR3 is 14 amino acids long. Germline CDR1 SGHVS, CDR2 FQNEAQ. The CDR3 DNA sequence: TGTGCCAGCAGCTTTAGGGGCAGGGCCAATAAGCAGTTCTTC. Its protein product is CASSFRGRANKQFF.